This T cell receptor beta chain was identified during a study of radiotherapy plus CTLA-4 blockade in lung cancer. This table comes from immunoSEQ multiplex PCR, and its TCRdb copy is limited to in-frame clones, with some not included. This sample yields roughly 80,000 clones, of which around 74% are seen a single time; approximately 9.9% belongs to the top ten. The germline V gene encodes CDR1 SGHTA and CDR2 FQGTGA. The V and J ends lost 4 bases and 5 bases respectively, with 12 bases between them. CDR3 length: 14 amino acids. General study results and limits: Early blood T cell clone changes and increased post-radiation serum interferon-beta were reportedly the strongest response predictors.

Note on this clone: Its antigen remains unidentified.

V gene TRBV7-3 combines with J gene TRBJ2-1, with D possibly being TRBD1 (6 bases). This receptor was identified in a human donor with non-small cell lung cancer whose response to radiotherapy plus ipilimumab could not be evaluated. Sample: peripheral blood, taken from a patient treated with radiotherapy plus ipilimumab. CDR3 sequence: CASSSTGPDNEQFF. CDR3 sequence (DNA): TGTGCCAGCAGCTCCACAGGGCCCGACAATGAGCAGTTCTTC.